This T cell receptor (beta chain) appears in the sequencing data of a study of a mutant IDH1 vaccine in newly diagnosed glioma. A word on this clone: The antigen remains unidentified.

Time point: week 23, last vaccination. Each dose of the vaccine consisted of 300 ug of mutant IDH1 20-mer peptide, with topical imiquimod. TCRdb's table, derived via immunoSEQ multiplex PCR, lists solely in-frame clones and lacks some. The sample contains roughly 38,000 clones, around four fifths of which appear only once. CDR1 is MNHEY, CDR2 SMNVEV, per germline (reference sequence). Trimming left V 2 bases short and J 3 bases short, with 10 bases between. The CDR3 is made up of 15 amino acids. This sample comprised PBMCs, obtained from a glioma patient whose treatment included an IDH1 peptide vaccine. This sequence was found in a man aged 50 to 59 with glioma. The chain employs TRBV27 and TRBJ2-2; D is undetermined. The CDR3 loop is CASSLRQWDTGELFF. In DNA form, the CDR3 reads TGTGCCAGCAGTTTACGCCAGTGGGACACCGGGGAGCTGTTTTTT.